This entry describes one T cell receptor (beta chain). This CDR3 comprises 16 residues. Germline assignment: CDR1 LGHDT and CDR2 YNNKEL (reference sequence). V gave up 0 bases and J gave up 7 bases, with 16 bases separating them. Each exposed participant met a COVID-19 case in the 2 weeks preceding study entry. This sample was taken from a study of blood T cell repertoires in COVID-19. About the study: Nucleic acid was either cDNA or gDNA, and it came from T cells, B-cell-depleted T cells, or PBMCs.

Original methodology: Estimates of nucleated cell counts were drawn from the amplification of reference gene primers. TCRdb keeps only in-frame clones here, not all; method: immunoSEQ multiplex PCR. V, J and clone size are those of that table, while D and trimming were read from the DNA. The profile shows 210,000 or so clones, approximately 89% of them singletons. The clonotype comes from a woman in her twenties or thirties who had been exposed to COVID-19. The chain is built from TRBV3-1 (or the pseudogene TRBV3-2) and TRBJ2-1, with a possible D match to TRBD1 (6 bases). The sequenced sample consisted of PBMCs or T cells enriched from blood (not recorded which). The DNA of the CDR3 is TGTGCCAGCAGCCAAGAGAGCGCGGACAGTTGGAATGAGCAGTTCTTC. Its protein is CASSQESADSWNEQFF.